The rows below give T cell receptor beta chains drawn from one sample of a study of brain T cells in children with intractable seizures. Libraries were prepared by immunoSEQ multiplex PCR; TCRdb keeps only in-frame clonotypes and omits some of them. The table lists about 340,000 clones, 93% of them singletons. The material sequenced was peripheral blood, taken approximately 5 months after surgery. The receptors were sampled from a boy under two years old with tuberous sclerosis and intractable seizures. Each CDR3 is given with its conserved first and last residue. The D gene is left open where the match is weak. Size tells how often a clone was seen (once, few, many) or the class of an expanded clone, and some rows leave it out.

V gene	D gene	J gene	clone size	CDR3 DNA	CDR3 protein
TRBV10-3	-	TRBJ1-2	-	TGTGCCATCAGTGAGTCTAGGGCAGCAACTAACTATGGCTACACCTTC	CAISESRAATNYGYTF
TRBV19	-	TRBJ1-5	-	TGTGCCAGTAGCCCCCTCGGAGGGGGAAATCAGCCCCAGCATTTT	CASSPLGGGNQPQHF
TRBV25-1	-	TRBJ1-1	-	TGTGCCAGCAGCCGCGGAGGGAAGACTGAAGCTTTCTTT	CASSRGGKTEAFF
TRBV13	-	TRBJ2-7	once	TGTGCCAGCAGTTACAGGGCCCTCTCCTACGAGCAGTACTTC	CASSYRALSYEQYF
TRBV7-2	-	TRBJ2-7	-	TGTGCCAGCAGCTTCCGGGGGCGTTTTAGCTACGAGCAGTACTTC	CASSFRGRFSYEQYF
TRBV27	-	TRBJ1-1	-	TGTGCCAGCAGTTTATCGGCAGGCTACACTGAAGCTTTCTTT	CASSLSAGYTEAFF
TRBV20-1	-	TRBJ2-7	-	TGCAGTGCTAGTCTCCGGGATCCATCCTACGAGCAGTACTTC	CSASLRDPSYEQYF
TRBV6-5	-	TRBJ2-1	-	TGTGCCAGCACCTCACCACTCTACAATGAGCAGTTCTTC	CASTSPLYNEQFF
TRBV2	-	TRBJ2-7	-	TGTGCCAGCAGTGATGGAGATAAGGAGCAGTACTTC	CASSDGDKEQYF
TRBV11-3	TRBD2	TRBJ2-3	-	TGTGCCAGCAGCTTAGATTGGCGGGAGATCACAGATACGCAGTATTTT	CASSLDWREITDTQYF
TRBV19	-	TRBJ1-1	-	TGTGCCAGTAGTATTGGCGAGAACACTGAAGCTTTCTTT	CASSIGENTEAFF
TRBV11-2	-	TRBJ1-5	few	TGTGCCAGCAGCGTACAGGGTCAGCCCCAGCATTTT	CASSVQGQPQHF
TRBV2	-	TRBJ2-2	-	TGTGCCAGCAGTGAAGCGCGACCCCACAGAACGAACACCGGGGAGCTGTTTTTT	CASSEARPHRTNTGELFF
TRBV9	TRBD1	TRBJ1-4	-	TGTGCCAGCAGCGTAGAGGAAAAGGGACAGGAGCTTGATGAAAAACTGTTTTTT	CASSVEEKGQELDEKLFF
TRBV4-2	-	TRBJ2-1	-	TGTGCCAGCAGCCAAGGTACCACTCTGTACAATGAGCAGTTCTTC	CASSQGTTLYNEQFF
TRBV20-1	-	TRBJ2-7	-	TGCAGTGCAAAAAAGGTGTACGAGCAGTACTTC	CSAKKVYEQYF
TRBV5-1	-	TRBJ1-1	-	TGCGCCAGCAGCTTGGGGGGACATATGAACACTGAAGCTTTCTTT	CASSLGGHMNTEAFF
TRBV5-1	-	TRBJ1-2	-	TGCGCCAGCAGCTTGGCCAAGCAGTATGGCTACACCTTC	CASSLAKQYGYTF
TRBV20-1	-	TRBJ2-4	-	TGCAGTGCCGGGCCCGGCGACATTCAGTACTTC	CSAGPGDIQYF
TRBV7-9	TRBD1	TRBJ1-4	-	TGTGCCAGCAGCTTGGGACAGCATAATGAAAAACTGTTTTTT	CASSLGQHNEKLFF
TRBV13	TRBD1	TRBJ1-3	-	TGTGCCAGCAGCCTCCGGGACAGTCCTCGCTCTGGAAACACCATATATTTT	CASSLRDSPRSGNTIYF
TRBV9	-	TRBJ2-7	few	TGTGCCAGCAGCGTAGGGTCGTTTTCCTACGAGCAGTACTTC	CASSVGSFSYEQYF
TRBV15	TRBD2	TRBJ2-3	-	TGTGCCACCAGCAGAGTGGTAGCGGGAAACACAGATACGCAGTATTTT	CATSRVVAGNTDTQYF
TRBV10-1	TRBD1	TRBJ1-2	-	TGCGCCAGCAGTGAGGACAGGGGCTATGGCTACACCTTC	CASSEDRGYGYTF
TRBV5-1	TRBD2	TRBJ2-7	once	TGCGCCAGCAGCCTCCTTAGCGGGCGCTCCTACGAGCAGTACTTC	CASSLLSGRSYEQYF
TRBV10-3	-	TRBJ2-3	-	TGTGCCATCAGCTTAACAGATACGCAGTATTTT	CAISLTDTQYF
TRBV29-1	-	TRBJ2-7	-	TGCAGCGTTTCTGGGATAACGTACGAGCAGTACTTC	CSVSGITYEQYF